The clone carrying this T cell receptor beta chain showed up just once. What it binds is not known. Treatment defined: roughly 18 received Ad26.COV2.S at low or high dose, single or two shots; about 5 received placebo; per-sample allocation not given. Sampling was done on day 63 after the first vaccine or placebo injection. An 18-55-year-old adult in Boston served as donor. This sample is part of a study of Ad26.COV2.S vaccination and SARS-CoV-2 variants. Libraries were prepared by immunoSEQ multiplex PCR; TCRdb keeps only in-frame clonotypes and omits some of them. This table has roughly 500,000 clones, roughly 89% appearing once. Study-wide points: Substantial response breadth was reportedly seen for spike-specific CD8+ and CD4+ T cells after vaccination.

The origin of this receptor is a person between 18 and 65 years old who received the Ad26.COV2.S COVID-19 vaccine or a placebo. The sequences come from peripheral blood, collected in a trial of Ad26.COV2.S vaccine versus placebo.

The chain's CDR3 is CASTYRTGGGQPQHF. As DNA, the CDR3 is TGTGCCAGTACCTACAGAACAGGGGGCGGTCAGCCCCAGCATTTT. The chain carries TRBV19 and TRBJ1-5, with 9 bases that match TRBD1. The CDR3 totals 15 residues. Per the germline V gene, CDR1 is LNHDA and CDR2 is SQIVND (reference sequence). After removal of 7 bases from V and 6 bases from J, the junction contained 10 bases not matched to a gene.